The present T cell receptor (beta chain) was sequenced within a study of blood T cell repertoires in COVID-19 (dated by TCRdb to about 2020). For the wider study: Collaborator samples came from the United States, Italy and Spain and covered acute and convalescent phases of COVID-19. The prospective study material was composed of cDNA or gDNA derived from T cells, B-cell-depleted T cells, or PBMCs. The dataset comprised deeply sampled blood TCRbeta repertoires from subjects exposed to, actively infected with, or recovered from COVID-19. The repertoires were released in a freely available public database intended as a resource for research on the immune response to SARS-CoV-2. The samples were drawn from the first 160 participants of the ongoing ImmuneRACE study and from 1,254 subjects provided by 6 global collaborators. A de-identified subject ID, COVID-19 status, age in years and sex were almost always included in the sample metadata. Where HLA class I and class II types were available, the types were taken from metadata supplied by the sample provider, not from assay-based typing. Broad study findings and their caveats: How much clinical and demographic metadata was included differed by source and by participant, and the metadata was provided uncurated.

Whole blood was collected in K2EDTA tubes by collaborating institutions according to the institutions' own protocols. Collaborator samples were shipped for TCRbeta analysis as frozen whole blood, isolated PBMCs, or DNA extracted from either sample type. TCRbeta CDR3 regions were amplified from genomic DNA by means of the immunoSEQ Assay, a bias-controlled multiplex PCR. Per the source publication's procedure: Within the assay, amplification of reference gene primers was used to estimate how many nucleated cells each sample contained. To quantify the absolute abundance of each unique TCRbeta CDR3 rearrangement, sequence reads were collapsed and filtered. Productive Simpson clonality was computed per sample as the square root of Simpson's diversity index over productive rearrangements. The table was pulled from immuneACCESS by TCRdb, which kept in-frame rearrangements only. Such tables lose some clones; where checked, under half of the loss comes from unresolved V genes, and the rest has no known cause. The DNA gave D and trimming, while V, J and clone size come from that table. The sample table records around 240,000 clones; 65% to 90% of these occur just once. The ten largest clones capture 6% to 9.5% of the sample.

With regard to this clone: What antigen it recognizes has not been identified. The record has no base qualities; no much larger clone is one base away.

V was cut back by 1 base and J by 3 bases, leaving a gap of 4 bases between them. There are 12 amino acids in the CDR3, from cysteine to phenylalanine inclusive. Just CDR3 DNA is preserved here, 36 bases in frame from base 1. Reading the germline V gene gives CDR1 ENHRY and CDR2 SYGVKD. The origin of this receptor is a woman aged 50 to 60 with acute or convalescent COVID-19. The specimen sequenced was peripheral blood. The rearranged segments are TRBV10-3 and TRBJ2-7; the D gene is unclear. The nucleotides are TGTGCCATCAGTGAGTTCAGCTACGAGCAGTACTTC. Its translation reads: CAISEFSYEQYF.